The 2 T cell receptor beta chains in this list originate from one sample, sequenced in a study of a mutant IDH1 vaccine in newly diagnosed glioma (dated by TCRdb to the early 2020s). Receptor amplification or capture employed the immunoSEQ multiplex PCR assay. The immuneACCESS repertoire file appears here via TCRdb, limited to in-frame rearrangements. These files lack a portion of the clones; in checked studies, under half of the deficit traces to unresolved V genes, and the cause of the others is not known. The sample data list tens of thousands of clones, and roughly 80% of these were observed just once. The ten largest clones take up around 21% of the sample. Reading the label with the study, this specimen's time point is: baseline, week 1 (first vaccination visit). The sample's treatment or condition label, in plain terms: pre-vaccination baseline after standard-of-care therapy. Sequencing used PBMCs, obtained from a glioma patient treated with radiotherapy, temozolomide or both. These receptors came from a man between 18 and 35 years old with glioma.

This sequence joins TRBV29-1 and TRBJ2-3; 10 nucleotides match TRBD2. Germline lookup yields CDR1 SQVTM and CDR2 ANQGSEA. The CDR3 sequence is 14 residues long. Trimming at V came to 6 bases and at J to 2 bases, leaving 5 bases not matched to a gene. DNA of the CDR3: TGCAGCGTGAGAGCGGGAGGGCCCACAGATACGCAGTATTTT. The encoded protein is CSVRAGGPTDTQYF.

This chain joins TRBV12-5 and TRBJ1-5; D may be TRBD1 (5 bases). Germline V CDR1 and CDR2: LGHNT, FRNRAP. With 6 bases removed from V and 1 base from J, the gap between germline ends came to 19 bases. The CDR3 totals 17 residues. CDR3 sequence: CASGLGGFGSSNQPQHF. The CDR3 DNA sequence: TGTGCTAGTGGCCTGGGGGGGTTTGGGAGCAGCAATCAGCCCCAGCATTTT.